These 17 T cell receptor beta chains originate from one sample sequenced in a study of T cells in Graves' hyperthyroidism and ophthalmopathy. RNA transcripts provided the source from which TCR beta CDR3 regions were amplified. TCR CDR3 regions were first amplified by RT-PCR with HTBI primers. TCRdb redid the calling of the multiplex PCR reads with MiXCR, one entry per CDR3 protein. The sample carries 250,000 to 300,000 distinct CDR3 sequences, over 12% recorded once. Sequencing input: blood. Receptor source: a woman between 45 and 60 years old with Graves' hyperthyroidism that later progressed to Graves' ophthalmopathy.

At least ten counts were recorded for this clonotype. This rearrangement joins TRBV7-2 to TRBJ2-1, with D hard to call. The ends were cut back, 4 bases at V and 6 bases at J, with 13 bases in the middle. The CDR3 consists of 14 residues. Germline values: CDR1 SGHTA, CDR2 FQGNSA. CDR3 sequence (DNA): TGTGCCAGCAGCTCGGTGGTAGGCGGCAATGAGCAGTTCTTC. Amino acids: CASSSVVGGNEQFF.

This clonotype appeared many times. The CDR3 here is CAFHGLARATDTQYF. As DNA, the CDR3 is TGTGCCTTCCATGGGCTAGCGAGAGCCACAGATACGCAGTATTTT. The chain carries TRBV7-2 and TRBJ2-3, with D maybe TRBD2 (6 bases). Per the germline V gene, CDR1 is SGHTA and CDR2 is FQGNSA. This CDR3 spans 15 amino acids. The V and J ends lost 11 bases and 2 bases respectively, with 20 bases between them.

This clonotype was counted only a few times. The chain has TRBV4-1 and TRBJ2-3, with D maybe TRBD2 (5 bases). The germline V gene has CDR1 MGHRA and CDR2 YSYEKL. The length of the CDR3 is 17 residues. The germline V and J ends were trimmed by 1 base and 6 bases, with 20 bases remaining between them. CDR3 loop: CASSQGVRLASWDTQYF. The CDR3 nucleotides are TGCGCCAGCAGCCAAGGGGTCCGGTTGGCTAGCTGGGATACGCAGTATTTT.

V usage is TRBV5-6 and J usage is TRBJ1-4, with D possibly TRBD1 on 5 matching bases. Germline CDR1 SGHDT, CDR2 YYEEEE. CDR3 length: 15 residues. Trimming removed 4 bases from V and 8 bases from J, with 18 bases in between. The CDR3 spells CASSATGTPREKLFF. CDR3 DNA sequence: TGTGCCAGCAGCGCTACCGGGACCCCGCGCGAAAAACTGTTTTTT.

The V and J genes are TRBV19 and TRBJ2-7, with unresolved D. CDR3 length equals 14 residues. From germline, CDR1 is LNHDA and CDR2 SQIVND (reference sequence). V was shortened by 3 bases and J by 0 bases, with 9 bases between the two germline ends. CDR3 DNA: TGTGCCAGTAGTATGCAGGTGAACTCCTACGAGCAGTACTTC. Translated, it gives CASSMQVNSYEQYF.

This clonotype was detected only a few times. The chain is built from TRBV20-1 and TRBJ1-6, with D possibly being TRBD1 (6 bases). The V and J ends lost 6 bases and 4 bases respectively, with 10 bases between them. This CDR3 is built from 13 residues. Germline CDR1 and CDR2: DFQATT and SNEGSKA (reference sequence). The CDR3 region has the DNA TGCAGTGCCCCTGGACAGTATAATTCACCCCTCCACTTT. Its protein is CSAPGQYNSPLHF.

V and J are TRBV24-1 and TRBJ2-2; D might be TRBD1 (5 bases). This CDR3 has 16 residues. Per the germline V gene, CDR1 is KGHDR and CDR2 is SFDVKD. Trimming removed 0 bases at V and 6 bases at J, with 13 bases between. CDR3 in amino acids: CATSDLGGHNPGELFF. The CDR3 DNA reads as TGTGCCACCAGTGATTTGGGTGGACATAACCCCGGGGAGCTGTTTTTT.

Many counts were recorded for this clonotype. CDR3 protein: CASSSSGTGTTGELFF. Here the CDR3 DNA reads TGTGCCAGCAGTTCCTCCGGGACAGGTACCACCGGGGAGCTGTTTTTT. J is TRBJ2-2 and V is TRBV2; 8 bases agree with TRBD1. V trimming: 5 bases; J trimming: 4 bases; junction bases outside the gene matches: 9. The CDR3 covers 16 residues. CDR1 and CDR2 (germline): SNHLY, FYNNEI.

This clonotype appeared many times. The chain joins TRBV20-1 to TRBJ2-2; the D gene is possibly TRBD2 (5 bases). Trimming took off 1 base at V and 7 bases at J, with 19 bases between the two ends. The length of the CDR3 is 16 residues. Germline values: CDR1 DFQATT, CDR2 SNEGSKA (reference sequence). CDR3 residues: CSARGVRVGVGGELFF. As DNA, the CDR3 is TGCAGTGCTAGAGGGGTTCGGGTCGGGGTAGGCGGGGAGCTGTTTTTT.

This clonotype was seen ten or more times. V and J are TRBV27 and TRBJ2-1; unclear D gene. V lost 4 bases and J 2 bases, leaving 12 bases between the germline ends. CDR3 length equals 15 residues. Germline CDR1 and CDR2: MNHEY and SMNVEV (reference sequence). In DNA form, the CDR3 reads TGTGCCAGCAGTTCATCCAGCGCTGCCTACAATGAGCAGTTCTTC. Encoded protein: CASSSSSAAYNEQFF.

In this sample, this clonotype turned up many times. This chain joins TRBV30 and TRBJ1-5; D not certain. Between the trimmed V and J ends, which lost 5 bases and 4 bases, there was a span of 30 bases. The CDR3 loop spans 19 amino acids. The germline V gene has CDR1 GTSNPN and CDR2 SVGIG (reference sequence). CDR3 loop: CAWGSSFRSRGGLNQPQHF. In DNA form, the CDR3 reads TGTGCCTGGGGCAGCAGTTTTAGGTCGAGAGGCGGGCTGAATCAGCCCCAGCATTTT.

This clonotype was seen at least ten times. The rearrangement uses TRBV6-1 and TRBJ1-1, with 9 bases fitting TRBD1. The CDR3 runs 14 residues. Germline values: CDR1 MNHNS, CDR2 SASEGT. The V and J ends lost 3 bases and 2 bases, in that order; junction bases with no gene match: 1. The CDR3 region has the DNA TGTGCCAGCAGTGACACAGGGGGCAACACTGAAGCTTTCTTT. It yields the protein CASSDTGGNTEAFF.

This clonotype was counted at least ten times. This chain uses TRBV28 with TRBJ1-5; 8 bases align to TRBD1. The CDR3 has 15 residues. Germline-derived CDR1 and CDR2 are MDHEN and SYDVKM. J lost 5 bases, V lost 2 bases, and 5 bases had no gene match. The CDR3 reads CASSLVGQDDQPQHF. In DNA form, the CDR3 reads TGTGCCAGCAGTTTAGTGGGACAGGACGATCAGCCCCAGCATTTT.

Ten or more counts support this clonotype. J is TRBJ2-5 and V is TRBV20-1; D might be TRBD2 (6 bases). This CDR3 is built from 14 residues. Between the trimmed V and J ends, which lost 1 base and 5 bases, there was a span of 14 bases. The germline V gene encodes CDR1 DFQATT and CDR2 SNEGSKA (reference sequence). In nucleotides, the CDR3 is TGCAGTGCTAGAGGCGACCAGGCGGGGGAGACCCAGTACTTC. This translates into CSARGDQAGETQYF.

Written as DNA, the CDR3 is TGTGCCATCAGCCCCCTCCAGGGGGATACGCAGTATTTT. Its protein product is CAISPLQGDTQYF. The rearrangement links TRBV10-3 to TRBJ2-3; a weak D match, TRBD1 (6 bases). Looked up from germline, CDR1 is ENHRY and CDR2 is SYGVKD. The CDR3 has 13 amino acids. The V end lost 6 bases, the J end lost 6 bases, and 13 bases lay between the germline ends.

This clonotype was detected many times. CDR3 loop: CASSELGKGGGNEQFF. The CDR3 DNA sequence: TGTGCCAGCAGTGAATTAGGCAAGGGAGGTGGCAATGAGCAGTTCTTC. The V call is TRBV25-1, the J call TRBJ2-1, with D possibly TRBD2 on 6 matching bases. Germline V gene sequence: CDR1 MGHDK, CDR2 SYGVNS. V lost 1 base to trimming and J lost 6 bases, with 16 bases between them. This CDR3 has 16 residues.

This clonotype showed up many times. J is TRBJ2-7 and V is TRBV7-6; D remains unclear. V was shortened by 5 bases and J by 6 bases, with 11 bases between the two germline ends. CDR3 length: 12 residues. The germline CDR1 and CDR2 sequences are SGHVS and FNYEAQ. The CDR3 loop reads CASSLRRSEQYF. CDR3 bases: TGTGCCAGCAGCCTACGTAGATCCGAGCAGTACTTC.